This is a list of T cell receptor beta chains from one sample in a study of cytomegalovirus exposure and HLA in healthy donors. The assay was immunoSEQ multiplex PCR, and TCRdb's table has in-frame clones only and misses some. The sample carries 30,000 to 40,000 clones, approximately 90% recorded once. Sequencing was done on a sample of PBMCs. The source is a woman in her late teens or twenties in good health and CMV-seronegative. Both conserved end residues are part of each CDR3. The D gene is left open where the match is weak. Not all rows give a size; the values are once, few, many and, for expanded clones, a class.

j_gene | v_gene | abundance | d_gene | CDR3nt | CDR3aa
TRBJ2-5 | TRBV19 | - | TRBD1 | TGTGCCAGTAGGCCCGGACAGGGAGAGACCCAGTACTTC | CASRPGQGETQYF
TRBJ1-5 | TRBV10-3 | - | TRBD1 | TGTGCCACCTGGACAGGGGATGGTCCCCAGCATTTT | CATWTGDGPQHF
TRBJ2-2 | TRBV4-1 | - | - | TGCGCCAGCAGCCAAGAAAGGCAGGGGAACACCGGGGAGCTGTTTTTT | CASSQERQGNTGELFF
TRBJ2-3 | TRBV19 | - | TRBD2 | TGTGCCAGTATCCTGCGGGCTAGCGGGAACACAGATACGCAGTATTTT | CASILRASGNTDTQYF
TRBJ2-1 | TRBV5-1 | - | - | TGCGCCAGCAGCTTGGGGGGGACAAGCTCCTACAATGAGCAGTTCTTC | CASSLGGTSSYNEQFF
TRBJ2-7 | TRBV18 | - | TRBD1 | TGTGCCAGCTCACAAAATAAGGGGGACAGGGCTTACGAGCAGTACTTC | CASSQNKGDRAYEQYF
TRBJ2-3 | TRBV27 | - | - | TGTGCCAGCAGTCCTACCGGGAGAACAGATACGCAGTATTTT | CASSPTGRTDTQYF
TRBJ1-6 | TRBV7-9 | - | - | TGTGCCAGCAGCCCGGCGCTAGGTTCACCCCTCCACTTT | CASSPALGSPLHF
TRBJ2-7 | TRBV5-1 | - | - | TGCGCCAGCAGTCCAGGGGTCTACGAGCAGTACTTC | CASSPGVYEQYF
TRBJ2-2 | TRBV19 | - | - | TGTGCCAGTAGTTACCAGACCGGGGAGCTGTTTTTT | CASSYQTGELFF
TRBJ2-1 | TRBV7-9 | - | - | TGCGCCAGCAGCGAGAGGGCCTACAATGAGCAGTTCTTC | CASSERAYNEQFF
TRBJ1-2 | TRBV27 | - | - | TGTGCCAGCAGTTTGAACAGTTACTATGGCTACACCTTC | CASSLNSYYGYTF
TRBJ1-4 | TRBV7-6 | - | - | TGTGCCAGCAGCTCTTATGGGGGGGGAAATGAAAAACTGTTTTTT | CASSSYGGGNEKLFF
TRBJ2-7 | TRBV27 | once | TRBD2 | TGTGCCAGCAGTTTATCGACTAGCGCCGAGCAGTACTTC | CASSLSTSAEQYF
TRBJ2-5 | TRBV29-1 | few | TRBD1 | TGCAGCGTCAGGACAGGGGAGGATCAAGAGACCCAGTACTTC | CSVRTGEDQETQYF
TRBJ2-3 | TRBV11-2 | - | - | TGTGCCAGCAGCTTATGGAGGGAGCGGGCAGATACGCAGTATTTT | CASSLWRERADTQYF
TRBJ2-1 | TRBV28 | - | TRBD2 | TGTGCCAGCAGTAGAGCTAGCGGTATTAATGAGCAGTTCTTC | CASSRASGINEQFF
TRBJ1-2 | TRBV11-2 | once | - | TGTGCCAGCAGCTTAGGGGACTGGGACTCTCCTGGCTACACCTTC | CASSLGDWDSPGYTF
TRBJ2-3 | TRBV6-1 | - | - | TGTGCCAGTCGCCGGGACACAAACTCGGATACGCAGTATTTT | CASRRDTNSDTQYF
TRBJ1-1 | TRBV4-1 | - | - | TGCGCCAGCAGCCAAGTCGGGAACAACACTGAAGCTTTCTTT | CASSQVGNNTEAFF
TRBJ1-2 | TRBV28 | - | - | TGTGCCAGCAGTCCACAGGTCAACTATGGCTACACCTTC | CASSPQVNYGYTF
TRBJ1-1 | TRBV30 | - | - | TGTGCCTGGGTAAAGACAGCGAACACTGAAGCTTTCTTT | CAWVKTANTEAFF
TRBJ2-1 | TRBV5-8 | - | TRBD1 | TGTGCCAGCAGCTTAGGACAGGGTAACGGTGAGCAGTTCTTC | CASSLGQGNGEQFF
TRBJ2-7 | TRBV28 | - | - | TGTGCCAGCAGTTTAATAGGAGTCGGGCAGTACTTC | CASSLIGVGQYF
TRBJ1-2 | TRBV18 | - | - | TGTGCCAGCTCACCTCCGGGTCCTACGGGAGGCTACACCTTC | CASSPPGPTGGYTF
TRBJ1-5 | TRBV11-3 | once | - | TGTGCCAGCAGCTTAGCCGGGTCCCTCAATCAGCCCCAGCATTTT | CASSLAGSLNQPQHF
TRBJ2-7 | TRBV30 | - | TRBD2 | TGTGCCTGGGCCAGACTAGCGGGAGTGGCCTACGAGCAGTACTTC | CAWARLAGVAYEQYF
TRBJ2-3 | TRBV6-6 | - | - | TGTGCCAGCACCCTAGGGGGAGATACGCAGTATTTT | CASTLGGDTQYF
TRBJ1-3 | TRBV28 | - | - | TGTGCCACCGAGACAGCCACCCTTAACTCTGGAAACACCATATATTTT | CATETATLNSGNTIYF
TRBJ2-7 | TRBV15 | - | TRBD1 | TGTGCCACCAGCATGCGGACAGGCGGACTCTACGAGCAGTACTTC | CATSMRTGGLYEQYF
TRBJ2-5 | TRBV5-6 | - | TRBD2 | TGTGCCAGCAGCTTGTGGGGGGGCCAAGAGACCCAGTACTTC | CASSLWGGQETQYF
TRBJ1-5 | TRBV6-5 | - | - | TGTGCCAGCAGAAGACAGCCCTGGGGGCCCCAGCATTTT | CASRRQPWGPQHF
TRBJ1-5 | TRBV19 | - | TRBD1 | TGTGCCAGTAGTACAGGGGGTTGGAGCAATCAGCCCCAGCATTTT | CASSTGGWSNQPQHF
TRBJ2-5 | TRBV28 | - | TRBD1 | TGTGCCAGCAGTCTAGACCTGACAGGGGGTATTGAGACCCAGTACTTC | CASSLDLTGGIETQYF
TRBJ1-1 | TRBV5-6 | few | - | TGTGCCAGCAGCTTTTACAGGCGGGGCCCCACTGAAGCTTTCTTT | CASSFYRRGPTEAFF
TRBJ2-1 | TRBV2 | - | TRBD2 | TGTGCCAGCACGCGGGAGGCCCAATTATACGGCAATGAGCAGTTCTTC | CASTREAQLYGNEQFF
TRBJ2-5 | TRBV9 | - | TRBD2 | TGTGCCAGCAGCGTAGGGGTACTCACTAGCGGACAAGAGACCCAGTACTTC | CASSVGVLTSGQETQYF
TRBJ2-1 | TRBV5-1 | - | TRBD2 | TGCGCCAGCAGCCCCCCGACTAGCGGGAGTTCCTGGTTCTTC | CASSPPTSGSSWFF
TRBJ2-1 | TRBV7-2 | - | TRBD2 | TGTGCCAGCAGCTTAGACGGGACTAGCCGCTACAATGAGCAGTTCTTC | CASSLDGTSRYNEQFF
TRBJ1-3 | TRBV10-3 | - | - | TGTGCCATCAGTGGTCGGGAGCTCTCTGGAAACACCATATATTTT | CAISGRELSGNTIYF
TRBJ2-3 | TRBV7-2 | few | - | TGTGCCAGCAGCCCCCGCGGGGTTGATACGCAGTATTTT | CASSPRGVDTQYF
TRBJ2-4 | TRBV7-9 | - | - | TGTGCCAGCAGCTTAGTTGGAGGGAGTGAGGCCAAAAACATTCAGTACTTC | CASSLVGGSEAKNIQYF
TRBJ2-1 | TRBV28 | - | - | TGTGCCAGCAGTTTACTAAGGGACTTATCTGACAATGAGCAGTTCTTC | CASSLLRDLSDNEQFF
TRBJ2-7 | TRBV28 | - | TRBD2 | TGTGCCAGCAGTTTGACCCCCCGGGAGGGCGAGCAGTACTTC | CASSLTPREGEQYF
TRBJ2-1 | TRBV28 | - | - | TGTGCCAGCAGTTTAGGCTCTCAGGGGAATGAGCAGTTCTTC | CASSLGSQGNEQFF
TRBJ1-1 | TRBV6-1 | - | TRBD1 | TGTGCCAGCACCCCGGGACAGACCAACACTGAAGCTTTCTTT | CASTPGQTNTEAFF
TRBJ1-5 | TRBV7-9 | - | TRBD1 | TGTGCCAGCAGCCGGGACAGCTATAGCAATCAGCCCCAGCATTTT | CASSRDSYSNQPQHF